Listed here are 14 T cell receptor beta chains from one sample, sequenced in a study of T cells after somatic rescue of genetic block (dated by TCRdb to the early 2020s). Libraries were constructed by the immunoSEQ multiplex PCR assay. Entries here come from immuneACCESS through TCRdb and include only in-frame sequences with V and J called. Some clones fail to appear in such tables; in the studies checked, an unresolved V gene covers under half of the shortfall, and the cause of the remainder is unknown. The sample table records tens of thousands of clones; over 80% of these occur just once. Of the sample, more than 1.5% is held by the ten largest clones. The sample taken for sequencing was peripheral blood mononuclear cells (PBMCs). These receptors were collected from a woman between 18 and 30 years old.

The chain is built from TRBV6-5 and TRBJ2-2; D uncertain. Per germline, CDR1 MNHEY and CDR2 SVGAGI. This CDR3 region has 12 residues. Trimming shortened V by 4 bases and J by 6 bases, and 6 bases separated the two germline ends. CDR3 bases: TGTGCCAGCAGTTTTTTTCCCGGGGAGCTGTTTTTT. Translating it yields CASSFFPGELFF.

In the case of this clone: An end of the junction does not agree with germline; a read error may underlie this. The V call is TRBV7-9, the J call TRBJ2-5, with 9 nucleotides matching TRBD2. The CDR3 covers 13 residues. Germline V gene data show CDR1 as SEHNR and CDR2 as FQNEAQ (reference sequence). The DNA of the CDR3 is TGTGCCAGCACCTTACTAGCGGGAGAGACCCAGTACTTC. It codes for CASTLLAGETQYF.

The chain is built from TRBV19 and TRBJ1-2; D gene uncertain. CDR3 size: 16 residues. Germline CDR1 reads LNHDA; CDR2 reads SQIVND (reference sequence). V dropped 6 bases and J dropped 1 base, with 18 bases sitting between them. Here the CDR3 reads CASSPLRGANNYGYTF. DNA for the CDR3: TGTGCCAGTAGCCCCCTGCGCGGAGCGAATAACTATGGCTACACCTTC.

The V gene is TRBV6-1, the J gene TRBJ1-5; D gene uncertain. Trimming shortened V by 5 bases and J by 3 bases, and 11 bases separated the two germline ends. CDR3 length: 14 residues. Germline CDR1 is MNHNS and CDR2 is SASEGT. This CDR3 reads CASSSGPFNQPQHF. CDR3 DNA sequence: TGTGCCAGCAGTTCAGGTCCCTTCAATCAGCCCCAGCATTTT.

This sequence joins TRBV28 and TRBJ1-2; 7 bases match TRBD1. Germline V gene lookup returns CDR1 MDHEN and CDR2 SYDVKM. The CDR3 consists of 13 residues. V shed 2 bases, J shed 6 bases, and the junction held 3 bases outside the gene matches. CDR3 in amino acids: CASSLGQADGYTF. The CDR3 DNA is TGTGCCAGCAGTTTAGGACAGGCGGATGGCTACACCTTC.

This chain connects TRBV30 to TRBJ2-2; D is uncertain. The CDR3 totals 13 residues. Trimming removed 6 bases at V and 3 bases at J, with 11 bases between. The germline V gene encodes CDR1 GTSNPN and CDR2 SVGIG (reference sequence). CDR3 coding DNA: TGTGCCTGTTCGGAACGAGACACCGGGGAGCTGTTTTTT. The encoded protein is CACSERDTGELFF.

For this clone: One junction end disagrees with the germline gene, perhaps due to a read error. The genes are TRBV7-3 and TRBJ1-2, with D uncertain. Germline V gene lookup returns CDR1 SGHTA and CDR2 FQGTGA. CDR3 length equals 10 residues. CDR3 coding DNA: TGTGCCAGCAGCTTCGGTAGGTTTCTCTTC. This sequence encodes CASSFGRFLF.

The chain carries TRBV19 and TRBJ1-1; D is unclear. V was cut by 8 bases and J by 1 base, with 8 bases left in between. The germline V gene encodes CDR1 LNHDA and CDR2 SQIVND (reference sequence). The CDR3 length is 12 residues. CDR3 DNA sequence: TGTGCCAGTTGCTGGTGGAACACTGAAGCTTTCTTT. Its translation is CASCWWNTEAFF.

The CDR3 region is CASSLPGLRETQYF. CDR3 bases: TGTGCCAGCAGCTTACCCGGTTTGCGAGAGACCCAGTACTTC. The chain carries TRBV11-2 and TRBJ2-5, with no clear D. The CDR3 length is 14 residues. Trimming left V 2 bases short and J 4 bases short, with 11 bases between. The germline CDR1 and CDR2 sequences are SGHAT and FQNNGV.

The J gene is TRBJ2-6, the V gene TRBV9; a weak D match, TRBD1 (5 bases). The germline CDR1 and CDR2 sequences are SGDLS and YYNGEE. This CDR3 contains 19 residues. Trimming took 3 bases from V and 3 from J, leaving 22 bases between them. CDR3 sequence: CASSAGSWGPRNGANVLTF. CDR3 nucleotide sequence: TGTGCCAGCAGCGCCGGGTCCTGGGGCCCTAGAAATGGGGCCAACGTCCTGACTTTC.

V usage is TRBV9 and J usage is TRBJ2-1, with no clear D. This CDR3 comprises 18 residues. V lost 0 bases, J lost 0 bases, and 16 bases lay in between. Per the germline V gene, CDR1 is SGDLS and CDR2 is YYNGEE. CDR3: CASSVATLVGDSYNEQFF. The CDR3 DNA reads TGTGCCAGCAGCGTAGCCACCTTGGTAGGTGACTCCTACAATGAGCAGTTCTTC.

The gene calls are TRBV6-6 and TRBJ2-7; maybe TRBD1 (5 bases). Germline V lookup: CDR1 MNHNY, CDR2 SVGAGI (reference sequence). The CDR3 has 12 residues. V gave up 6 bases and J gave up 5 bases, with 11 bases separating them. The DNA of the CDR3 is TGTGCCAGCAGCTGGGGCCCGGACGAGCAGTACTTC. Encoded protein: CASSWGPDEQYF.

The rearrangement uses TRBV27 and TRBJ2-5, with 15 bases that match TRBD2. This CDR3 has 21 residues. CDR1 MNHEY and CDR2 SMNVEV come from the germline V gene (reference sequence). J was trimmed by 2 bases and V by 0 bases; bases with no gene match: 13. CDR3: CASSLSRTSGRAPASQETQYF. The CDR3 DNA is TGTGCCAGCAGTTTATCGAGGACTAGCGGGAGGGCCCCCGCATCTCAAGAGACCCAGTACTTC.

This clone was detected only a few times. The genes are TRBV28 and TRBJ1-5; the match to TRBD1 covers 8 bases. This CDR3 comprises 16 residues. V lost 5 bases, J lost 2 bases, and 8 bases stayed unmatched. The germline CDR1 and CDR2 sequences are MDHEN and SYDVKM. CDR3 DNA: TGTGCCAGCAGTATACCAGGGGGCCATGGCAATCAGCCCCAGCATTTT. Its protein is CASSIPGGHGNQPQHF.